This T cell receptor (beta chain) was captured in a study of blood T cell repertoires in COVID-19. Study information: Sites in the United States, Italy and Spain provided acute and convalescent COVID-19 samples. In each case, the material was cDNA or gDNA derived from T cells, B-cell-depleted T cells, or PBMCs.

Per the original methods: Reference gene primer amplification gave estimated nucleated cell counts. Measured with immunoSEQ multiplex PCR; TCRdb has only the in-frame clones, and not every one. The DNA gave D and trimming, while V, J and clone size come from that table. The table includes around 290,000 clones, around nine tenths detected once. V trimming: 4 bases; J trimming: 1 base; junction bases outside the gene matches: 3. The CDR3 contains 14 residues. The V gene's germline CDR1 is SGHDN and CDR2 FVKESK. The TCR was taken from a woman in her 70s with COVID-19, enrolled during active disease. The source material was peripheral blood. The chain links TRBV14 to TRBJ1-2; 7 nucleotides match TRBD1. The CDR3 sequence is CASSPDRFNYGYTF. The CDR3 region has the DNA TGTGCCAGCAGCCCGGACAGGTTTAACTATGGCTACACCTTC.